A selection of T cell receptor beta chains follows, all from one sample in a study of blood T cell repertoires in COVID-19. Assay used: immunoSEQ multiplex PCR; TCRdb lists only in-frame clones, some missing. The sample records under 200,000 clones, almost 85% being singletons. The sequenced sample was PBMCs or T cells enriched from blood (not recorded which). Source of these receptors: a man in his forties or fifties who had recovered from COVID-19. The CDR3 runs from the conserved cysteine through the conserved F or W. D genes are given only for firm matches. A clone size is listed for some rows: how often the clone was seen (once, few, many), or a class if it is expanded.

>.|TRBV19|.|TRBJ1-3
TGTGCCAGTATGGACAGTTCTTTCTCTGGAAACACCATATATTTT
CASMDSSFSGNTIYF
>few|TRBV29-1|TRBD1|TRBJ2-5
TGCAGCGTTGCGGGACAGCAAGAGACCCAGTACTTC
CSVAGQQETQYF
>.|TRBV11-2|.|TRBJ1-4
TGTGCCAGCAGCTACCGCAGGGTTAATGAAAAACTGTTTTTT
CASSYRRVNEKLFF
>.|TRBV28|.|TRBJ1-4
TGTGCCACCCGGAGCATCGCAACTAATGAAAAACTGTTTTTT
CATRSIATNEKLFF
>.|TRBV5-6|TRBD1|TRBJ1-6
TGTGCCAGCAGACTAAACCGGGACAGGGCCCTTGCAACCCTCCACTTT
CASRLNRDRALATLHF
>few|TRBV25-1|TRBD1|TRBJ2-2
TGTGCCAGCAGTGAATACGGAACGCGACAGGGAACCGGGGAGCTGTTTTTT
CASSEYGTRQGTGELFF
>.|TRBV24-1|TRBD2|TRBJ2-2
TGTGCCACCAGTGATTTCGGGAGCGGGGCGAACACCGGGGAGCTGTTTTTT
CATSDFGSGANTGELFF
>.|TRBV10-3|TRBD1|TRBJ2-2
TGTGCCATCAACGACCTCGGGACAGGGGACACCGGGGAGCTGTTTTTT
CAINDLGTGDTGELFF
>.|TRBV24-1|.|TRBJ2-3
TGTGCCACCAGTGATGTGGGCAGCACAGATACGCAGTATTTT
CATSDVGSTDTQYF
>once|TRBV6-1|.|TRBJ1-4
TGTGCCAGCAGTGACCACAGGGCCCCCAATGAAAAACTGTTTTTT
CASSDHRAPNEKLFF
>.|TRBV28|.|TRBJ1-2
TGTGCCAGCAGCTCCAACAGGGATGGCTACACCTTC
CASSSNRDGYTF
>.|TRBV11-2|TRBD1|TRBJ2-2
TGTGCCAGCAGCAAACTTCGGACAGGAGACACCGGGGAGCTGTTTTTT
CASSKLRTGDTGELFF
>medium-sized|TRBV27|.|TRBJ2-2
TGTGCCAGCAGTTTATTCGCGACCGGGGAGCTGTTTTTT
CASSLFATGELFF
>.|TRBV24-1|.|TRBJ2-3
TGTGCCACCAGTGCAGCAGATACGCAGTATTTT
CATSAADTQYF
>.|TRBV6-9|.|TRBJ1-2
TGTGCCAGCAGTTCCGTTCGGGGGGCGCGGGGCTACACCTTC
CASSSVRGARGYTF
>.|TRBV19|TRBD1|TRBJ2-2
TGTGCCAGTAGTATAGACGGGACAGGGAACACCGGGGAGCTGTTTTTT
CASSIDGTGNTGELFF
>once|TRBV28|TRBD1|TRBJ1-1
TGTGCCAGCAGTTCGCGGACAGGGGAAGCTTTCTTT
CASSSRTGEAFF
>once|TRBV5-1|.|TRBJ2-5
TGCGCCAGCAGCTTGGGGGGCGCGGGATTGGGAGAGACCCAGTACTTC
CASSLGGAGLGETQYF
>.|TRBV10-3|.|TRBJ2-1
TGTGCCATCAGTGAGTCTACTTTGGGCGATGAGCAGTTCTTC
CAISESTLGDEQFF
>.|TRBV19|TRBD1|TRBJ2-2
TGTGCCAGTAGTATGGGAAGACAGGGGCTCACCGGGGAGCTGTTTTTT
CASSMGRQGLTGELFF
>.|TRBV28|TRBD1|TRBJ1-5
TGTGCCAGCAGTTTCTGGGTTGGACAGGGCGGCAATCAGCCCCAGCATTTT
CASSFWVGQGGNQPQHF
>.|TRBV7-6|.|TRBJ1-3
TGTGCCAGCAGCCTTAGCCTAGGAATCTCTGGAAACACCATATATTTT
CASSLSLGISGNTIYF
>few|TRBV29-1|TRBD1|TRBJ2-7
TGCAGCGTTCCGGGACAGGGGGCGTACGAGCAGTACTTC
CSVPGQGAYEQYF
>.|TRBV6-6|TRBD1|TRBJ1-3
TGTGCCAGCAGTCGTCCCGGGACAGGGGGCTATCCCAACACCATATATTTT
CASSRPGTGGYPNTIYF
>.|TRBV6-4|.|TRBJ2-5
TGTGCCAGCAGTAGGGAGGAGCAAGAGACCCAGTACTTC
CASSREEQETQYF
>.|TRBV4-1|TRBD2|TRBJ2-1
TGCGCCAGCAGCCAAGAACGACTAGCGCAAACTATTTTCGATGAGCAGTTCTTC
CASSQERLAQTIFDEQFF
>.|TRBV10-3|.|TRBJ2-6
TGTGCCATCAGTGGGACAAACTCTGGGGCCAACGTCCTGACTTTC
CAISGTNSGANVLTF
>.|TRBV14|TRBD2|TRBJ2-1
TGTGCCAGCAGCCCCGGGACTAGCTGGAGGAATGAGCAGTTCTTC
CASSPGTSWRNEQFF
>.|TRBV27|.|TRBJ1-1
TGTGCCAGCGGATTCCTGGGGAGAGGGGGCACTGAAGCTTTCTTT
CASGFLGRGGTEAFF
>.|TRBV9|TRBD1|TRBJ2-7
TGTGCCAGCAGCGTAGCGGGGACAGATTACGAGCAGTACTTC
CASSVAGTDYEQYF